This T cell receptor (beta chain) was identified during a study of T cells in Graves' hyperthyroidism and ophthalmopathy. General study results and limits: Most clonotypes that expanded in the thyroid above 0.001 also showed up in blood. Researchers report that a 13 V-J model separated ophthalmopathy from stable hyperthyroidism.

V was trimmed by 0 bases and J by 0 bases, leaving 12 bases between them. Germline V gene lookup returns CDR1 DFQATT and CDR2 SNEGSKA (reference sequence). The CDR3 is 16 residues long. There are a few counts of this clonotype. What it recognizes is unknown. RNA transcripts served as the template for amplifying TCR beta CDR3 regions. When the TCR CDR3 underwent first-round RT-PCR, the HTBI primer set was used. TCRdb re-called the multiplex PCR reads through MiXCR, storing one row per CDR3 protein. Counted here are some 560,000 distinct CDR3 sequences, 14% occurring once; the ten biggest clones make up roughly 14%.

Sequencing was performed on blood. The source of this sequence is a woman in her thirties or forties with Graves' hyperthyroidism. This rearrangement joins TRBV20-1 to TRBJ2-1; a weak D match, TRBD1 (6 bases). The CDR3 spells CSAREVQGSSYNEQFF. CDR3 DNA: TGCAGTGCTAGAGAGGTCCAGGGGAGCTCCTACAATGAGCAGTTCTTC.